This T cell receptor beta chain comes out of a study of cytomegalovirus exposure and HLA in healthy donors (dated by TCRdb to about 2017). For the wider study: According to a later analysis, the 110 or so validation repertoires were produced on the same platform as the 666 repertoires of the first cohort. The study aimed to test whether cataloging public T cell receptors could reveal signatures of past pathogen exposure. High-throughput TCR immunosequencing, statistical association of individual TCRs with disease status, and machine learning were combined to predict cytomegalovirus infection status. A separate validation cohort of approximately 120 different subjects was used in addition to the approximately 640-subject first cohort. Beyond this particular receptor, the publication reports: The study gave a list of 150 to 200 TCR beta chains associated with cytomegalovirus. In a later analysis, TCRs clustered in the first cohort were found to also tend to co-occur in the 120 or so validation repertoires, with 90% to 95% of cluster scores above 0. A later analysis lacked HLA typing for the validation cohort, so it scored co-occurrence in that cohort across all 120 or so repertoires. Most TCR sequences were observed very rarely across donors, whereas some public TCRs were present in many individuals. A few of the identified cytomegalovirus-associated TCR beta chains were confirmed in vitro to be specific for cytomegalovirus antigens. In both the original and validation cohorts, the classifier was reported to diagnose cytomegalovirus status with high specificity and sensitivity. According to the authors, the approach could potentially be generalized to other disease states and immunological phenotypes.

Trimmed from V: 4 bases; trimmed from J: 11 bases; junction bases lacking a gene match: 10. There are 13 amino acids in the CDR3, from cysteine to phenylalanine inclusive. The entry retains the CDR3 DNA only, 39 bases that are in frame from base 1. The germline V gene encodes CDR1 SGDLS and CDR2 YYNGEE. Preparation of the library involved the immunoSEQ multiplex PCR assay. As for how the authors treated the data: To diagnose cytomegalovirus status from the catalog of TCR beta chain sequences, a statistical classification framework was built. The table comes from immuneACCESS by way of TCRdb, which keeps in-frame sequences with V and J called. Part of the clones is missing from these tables; in studies checked, under half for an unresolved V gene and the rest for unknown reasons. The V and J calls and clone size were taken over from that table, and D and trimming were inferred from the DNA. The sample table records a few hundred thousand clones; roughly 89% of these occur just once. Approximately 0.8% of the sample is in the top ten clones.

With respect to this clone: Its target antigen remains unknown. One base away there is no much larger clone; base qualities are not given.

The donors were included in the validation cohort of roughly 120 subjects, a group kept apart from the approximately 690-subject first cohort. Input material: PBMCs. This receptor was identified in a woman younger than 35 in good health and CMV-seronegative. The chain employs TRBV9 and TRBJ1-1; TRBD1 lines up with 8 middle nucleotides. This receptor has the CDR3 CASSPDRGPGAFF. In nucleotides, the sequence is TGTGCCAGCAGCCCCGACAGGGGCCCGGGTGCTTTCTTT.